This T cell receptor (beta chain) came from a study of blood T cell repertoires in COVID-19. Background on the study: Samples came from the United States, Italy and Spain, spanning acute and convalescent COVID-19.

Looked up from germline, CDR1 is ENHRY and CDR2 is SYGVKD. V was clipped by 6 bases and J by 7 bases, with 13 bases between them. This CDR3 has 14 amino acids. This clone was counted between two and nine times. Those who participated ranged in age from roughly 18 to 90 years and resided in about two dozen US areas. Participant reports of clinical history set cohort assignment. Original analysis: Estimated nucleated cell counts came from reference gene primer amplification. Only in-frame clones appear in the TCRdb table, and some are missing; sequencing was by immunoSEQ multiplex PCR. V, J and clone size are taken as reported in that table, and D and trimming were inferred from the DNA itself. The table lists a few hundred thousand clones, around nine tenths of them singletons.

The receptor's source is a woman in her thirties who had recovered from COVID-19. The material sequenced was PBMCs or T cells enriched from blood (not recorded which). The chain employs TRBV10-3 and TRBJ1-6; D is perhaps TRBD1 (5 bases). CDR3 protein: CAIRTDGGNSPLHF. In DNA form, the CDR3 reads TGTGCCATCAGGACGGACGGGGGGAATTCACCCCTCCACTTT.